The present T cell receptor (beta chain) was sequenced within a study of cytomegalovirus exposure and HLA in healthy donors. Looked up from germline, CDR1 is SQVTM and CDR2 is ANQGSEA. The CDR3 is 14 residues long. V lost 4 bases to trimming and J lost 6 bases, with 16 bases between them. Details on this clone: The antigen is not known.

Primers included in the PCR were 60 Vbeta and 13 Jbeta primers. TCRdb keeps only in-frame clones here, not all; method: immunoSEQ multiplex PCR. The repertoire shows 150,000 to 200,000 clones; the top ten hold roughly 1.3%. Study-level findings and limits: Testing in vitro showed a few CMV-associated chains specific for CMV antigens.

This chain uses TRBV29-1 with TRBJ2-1; no definite D call. The TCR comes from a woman aged 55-75 years in good health and CMV-seronegative. What was sequenced was PBMCs. The CDR3 reads CSVVGTGLSNEQFF. The DNA of the CDR3 is TGCAGCGTTGTCGGCACCGGGTTATCCAATGAGCAGTTCTTC.